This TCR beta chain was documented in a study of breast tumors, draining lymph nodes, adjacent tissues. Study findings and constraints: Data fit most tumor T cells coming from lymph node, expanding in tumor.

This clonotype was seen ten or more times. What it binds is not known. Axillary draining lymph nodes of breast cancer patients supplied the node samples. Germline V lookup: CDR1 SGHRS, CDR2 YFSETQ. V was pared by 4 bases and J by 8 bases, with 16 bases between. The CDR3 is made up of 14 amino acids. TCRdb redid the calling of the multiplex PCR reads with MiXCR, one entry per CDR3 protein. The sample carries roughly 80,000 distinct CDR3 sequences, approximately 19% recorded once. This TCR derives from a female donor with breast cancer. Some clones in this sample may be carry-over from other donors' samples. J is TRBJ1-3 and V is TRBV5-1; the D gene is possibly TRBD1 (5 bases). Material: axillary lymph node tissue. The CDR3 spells CASSLRQPMDTIYF. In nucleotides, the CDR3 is TGCGCCAGCAGCCTCCGACAGCCCATGGACACCATATATTTT.